Here is one T cell receptor beta chain with its context. The data originate from a study of T cell changes during pregnancy in multiple sclerosis. Germline V gene sequence: CDR1 SGHTA, CDR2 FQGTGA. Trimming left V 5 bases short and J 5 bases short, with 12 bases between. The CDR3 has 13 amino acids. Assay: immunoSEQ multiplex PCR; the TCRdb copy retains only in-frame clones and omits some. Of 40,000 to 45,000 clones listed, under 95% are singletons. Sequencing used CD4+ T cells from peripheral blood mononuclear cells, obtained in the third trimester of pregnancy. The chain recombines TRBV7-3 with TRBJ1-1, with D perhaps matching TRBD1 (6 bases). This clonotype was obtained from a female donor with multiple sclerosis, enrolled in a pregnancy study. The chain's CDR3 is CASSGTGRTEAFF. Here the CDR3 DNA reads TGTGCCAGCAGCGGAACAGGGAGAACTGAAGCTTTCTTT.